These 21 T cell receptor beta chains were sequenced from one sample in a study of shared clonotypes between healthy human individuals. The naive CD8 subset, CD45RO-negative cells positively selected for CCR7, excluded terminally differentiated effector memory CD45RA+ cells. Clones were sequenced by immunoSEQ multiplex PCR, and TCRdb holds only the in-frame ones, with some missing. The sample has about 2.1 million clones; 93% are singletons. Input material: naive CD8+ T cells from PBMCs. These receptors came from a man aged 18-30 years in good health. Some clones in this sample may be carry-over from other donors' samples.

For this clone: At one boundary the junction diverges from the germline segment, which might be a read error. The J gene is TRBJ1-2, the V gene TRBV27; 8 positions match TRBD1. In germline, CDR1 is MNHEY, CDR2 SMNVEV (reference sequence). The CDR3 covers 13 residues. CDR3 loop: CASRPTGDYGYTF. CDR3 DNA sequence: TGTGCCAGCAGACCGACAGGGGATTATGGATACACCTTC.

The J gene is TRBJ2-6, the V gene TRBV7-8; the D gene is possibly TRBD2 (5 bases). Trimming stripped 4 bases from V and 4 bases from J, with 11 bases between. Germline V gives CDR1 SGHVS, CDR2 FQNEAQ. This CDR3 is 15 amino acids long. The CDR3 DNA reads TGTGCCAGCAGCTATGACCCGGGGGGGGCCAACGTCCTGACTTTC. Translated, it gives CASSYDPGGANVLTF.

On this clone itself: The sample carries other DNA sequences with the same CDR3. The V and J genes are TRBV5-1 and TRBJ2-7, with TRBD1 identical over 7 bases. Trimming at V came to 0 bases and at J to 0 bases, leaving 3 bases not matched to a gene. The CDR3 runs to 15 residues. Germline CDR1 SGHRS, CDR2 YFSETQ. The CDR3 sequence is CASSLGQGDSYEQYF. The CDR3 coding sequence is TGCGCCAGCAGCTTGGGGCAGGGGGACTCCTACGAGCAGTACTTC. The whole variable domain, filled in from reference TRBV5-1 and TRBJ2-7, reads KAGVTQTPRYLIKTRGQQVTLSCSPISGHRSVSWYQQTPGQGLQFLFEYFSETQRNKGNFPGRFSGRQFSNSRSEMNVSTLELGDSALYLCASSLGQGDSYEQYFGPGTRLTVT.

This CDR3 is CASSYLLADLYEQYF. Written as DNA, the CDR3 is TGTGCCAGTAGCTACTTACTAGCGGACCTATACGAGCAGTACTTC. The chain joins TRBV19 to TRBJ2-7; 8 bases line up with TRBD2. The germline V gene has CDR1 LNHDA and CDR2 SQIVND (reference sequence). The V segment lost 6 bases and the J segment 4 bases; nucleotides outside the gene matches: 11. This CDR3 spans 15 amino acids.

This clone was detected only once. V is TRBV11-2 and J is TRBJ2-1, with 13 bases aligning to TRBD2. Trimming at V came to 5 bases and at J to 8 bases, leaving 6 bases not matched to a gene. Germline-derived CDR1 and CDR2 are SGHAT and FQNNGV. The length of the CDR3 is 15 residues. The CDR3 spells CASSDGLAGAYEQFF. CDR3 sequence (DNA): TGTGCCAGCAGCGACGGACTAGCGGGAGCCTATGAGCAGTTCTTC.

This clone came up once. V usage is TRBV19 and J usage is TRBJ2-1; D gene unclear. The CDR3 totals 14 residues. Germline CDR1 LNHDA, CDR2 SQIVND (reference sequence). Trimming removed 7 bases at V and 3 bases at J, with 13 bases between. Here the CDR3 reads CASNQPGFYNEQFF. DNA of the CDR3: TGTGCCAGTAATCAGCCGGGCTTCTACAATGAGCAGTTCTTC.

The chain uses TRBV10-3 and TRBJ1-1, with 7 bases identical to TRBD1. Germline values: CDR1 ENHRY, CDR2 SYGVKD. After removal of 9 bases from V and 8 bases from J, the junction contained 15 bases not matched to a gene. The length of the CDR3 is 14 residues. The CDR3 region is CAIGVRGGGQEAFF. The CDR3 DNA reads TGTGCCATTGGGGTCAGGGGGGGAGGACAGGAAGCTTTCTTT.

The chain is built from TRBV7-9 and TRBJ2-3; either TRBD1 or TRBD2 may supply D (5 bases each). Trimming pared 5 bases from V and 5 bases from J, leaving 11 bases between. The germline V gene has CDR1 SEHNR and CDR2 FQNEAQ (reference sequence). The CDR3 contains 13 residues. The CDR3 loop is CASSLGTRDTQYF. CDR3 sequence (DNA): TGTGCCAGCAGCCTAGGGACGAGAGATACGCAGTATTTT.

The chain uses TRBV4-1 and TRBJ2-1; the match to TRBD2 covers 9 bases. J lost 3 bases, V lost 6 bases, and 6 bases had no gene match. The CDR3 has 15 amino acids. Germline loops: CDR1 MGHRA, CDR2 YSYEKL. The CDR3 loop is CASRSGLAFYNEQFF. The DNA for the CDR3 is TGCGCCAGCAGGTCGGGACTAGCCTTCTACAATGAGCAGTTCTTC.

This clone occurred once. The chain joins TRBV29-1 to TRBJ2-3; D unclear. This CDR3 comprises 16 residues. Germline V gene lookup returns CDR1 SQVTM and CDR2 ANQGSEA. Trimming pared 7 bases from V and 1 base from J, leaving 21 bases between. CDR3 loop: CSAAGLETDGTDTQYF. The CDR3 DNA follows: TGCAGCGCCGCTGGGTTGGAAACCGATGGCACAGATACGCAGTATTTT.

This chain joins TRBV28 and TRBJ1-2, with TRBD1 matching 7 bases. Trimming cost V 2 bases and J 8 bases; bases outside gene matches: 8. CDR3 length: 14 amino acids. Germline CDR1 reads MDHEN; CDR2 reads SYDVKM. Here the CDR3 reads CASSLHHQGGGYTF. The CDR3, as DNA: TGTGCCAGCAGTTTACACCACCAGGGGGGCGGCTACACCTTC.

The DNA for the CDR3 is TGTGCCAGCAGCTCCAACAGTCCAAACCACGGTGGCTACACCTTC. Its protein is CASSSNSPNHGGYTF. This chain connects TRBV5-5 to TRBJ1-2, with D hard to call. Deletions cut 3 bases from V and 7 bases from J, with 19 bases between. Germline CDR1 is SGHKS and CDR2 is YYEKEE (reference sequence). CDR3 size: 15 residues.

The chain uses TRBV5-6 and TRBJ2-3; 14 nucleotides line up with TRBD2. This CDR3 is built from 17 residues. From germline, CDR1 is SGHDT and CDR2 YYEEEE. V lost 4 bases and J lost 3; bases outside the gene matches: 7. The CDR3, as DNA: TGTGCCAGCAGCCAGGGACTAGCGGGAGTCCCGACAGATACGCAGTATTTT. Protein product: CASSQGLAGVPTDTQYF.

The chain has TRBV5-4 and TRBJ2-3, with TRBD2 identical over 13 bases. From germline, CDR1 is SGHNT and CDR2 YYREEE (reference sequence). The CDR3 contains 11 residues. The ends lost 4 bases at V and 13 bases at J; junction bases unmatched: 0. The DNA of the CDR3 is TGTGCCAGCAGCGGGACTAGCGGGGAGTATTTT. It is translated as CASSGTSGEYF.

Remarks on this clone: Within the sample, other DNA sequences also encode this same CDR3. CDR3 DNA: TGTGCCAGTACAACTGGCAATGAGCAGTTCTTC. Its translation is CASTTGNEQFF. The chain has TRBV19 and TRBJ2-1; no clear D. Trimming took 7 bases from V and 6 from J, leaving 7 bases between them. This CDR3 has 11 amino acids. Germline V CDR1 and CDR2: LNHDA, SQIVND (reference sequence).

The chain employs TRBV6-4 and TRBJ1-1, with D possibly being TRBD1 (6 bases). CDR3 length equals 14 residues. Germline assignment: CDR1 MRHNA and CDR2 SNTAGT. V lost 2 bases and J lost 4, with 11 bases in between. CDR3 nucleotide sequence: TGTGCCAGCAGTGACAACAGGGAGGGCACTGAAGCTTTCTTT. Translated, it gives CASSDNREGTEAFF.

The chain uses TRBV13 and TRBJ2-3, with D possibly TRBD2 on 5 matching bases. CDR1 is PRHDT, CDR2 FYEKMQ, per germline (reference sequence). With 4 bases removed from V and 2 bases from J, the gap between germline ends came to 10 bases. The CDR3 sequence is 14 residues long. The CDR3 is CASSSTGTTDTQYF. As DNA, the CDR3 is TGTGCCAGCAGCTCCACGGGAACCACAGATACGCAGTATTTT. Full variable domain (remainder filled in from reference TRBV13 and TRBJ2-3): AAGVIQSPRHLIKEKRETATLKCYPIPRHDTVYWYQQGPGQDPQFLISFYEKMQSDKGSIPDRFSAQQFSDYHSELNMSSLELGDSALYFCASSSTGTTDTQYFGPGTRLTVL.

This chain joins TRBV25-1 and TRBJ2-5; D is possibly TRBD1 or TRBD2 (5 bases each). The V and J ends lost 1 base and 9 bases respectively, with 21 bases between them. The length of the CDR3 is 16 residues. Germline V gene lookup returns CDR1 MGHDK and CDR2 SYGVNS. The CDR3 bases are TGTGCCAGCAGTGAATCGGGACCGGGGTCCCGAACGGCCCAGTACTTC. Its protein is CASSESGPGSRTAQYF.

This sequence joins TRBV11-2 and TRBJ1-2; unclear D gene. The length of the CDR3 is 15 residues. Deletions cut 5 bases from V and 0 bases from J, with 13 bases between. From germline, CDR1 is SGHAT and CDR2 FQNNGV. The CDR3 DNA is TGTGCCAGCAGCCCCTCGCGTCCTCCTAACTATGGCTACACCTTC. It codes for CASSPSRPPNYGYTF.

The chain is built from TRBV9 and TRBJ1-2, with 8 bases matching TRBD1. Per germline, CDR1 SGDLS and CDR2 YYNGEE. V lost 2 bases, J lost 4 bases, and 7 bases stayed unmatched. The CDR3 loop spans 15 amino acids. The CDR3 DNA sequence: TGTGCCAGCAGCGTTCTCGACAGGGGACTCTATGGCTACACCTTC. Amino acid sequence: CASSVLDRGLYGYTF.

V is TRBV27 and J is TRBJ2-7; 9 bases align to TRBD2. The length of the CDR3 is 15 residues. Trimming cost V 4 bases and J 5 bases; bases outside gene matches: 9. Germline V gene sequence: CDR1 MNHEY, CDR2 SMNVEV (reference sequence). This CDR3 reads CASSWVGLAGNEQYF. The CDR3 DNA reads as TGTGCCAGCAGTTGGGTCGGGCTAGCGGGGAACGAGCAGTACTTC.